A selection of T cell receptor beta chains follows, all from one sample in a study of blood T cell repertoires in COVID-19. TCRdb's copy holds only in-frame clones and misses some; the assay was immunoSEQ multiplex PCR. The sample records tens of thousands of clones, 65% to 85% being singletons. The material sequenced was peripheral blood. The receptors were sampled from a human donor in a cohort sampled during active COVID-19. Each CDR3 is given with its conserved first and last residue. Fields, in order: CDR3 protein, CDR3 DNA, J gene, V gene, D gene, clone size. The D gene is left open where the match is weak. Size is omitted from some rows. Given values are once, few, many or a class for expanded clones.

CDR3aa: CASRKGVQETQYF
CDR3nt: TGTGCCAGCAGGAAGGGAGTTCAAGAGACCCAGTACTTC
j_gene: TRBJ2-5
v_gene: TRBV6-5
d_gene: NA
abundance: NA

CDR3aa: CAISDSQGASNLNTGELFF
CDR3nt: TGTGCCATCAGCGACTCCCAGGGGGCCTCCAATTTGAACACCGGGGAGCTGTTTTTT
j_gene: TRBJ2-2
v_gene: TRBV10-3
d_gene: TRBD1
abundance: NA

CDR3aa: CASRRTGGNEKLFF
CDR3nt: TGTGCCAGCAGACGGACAGGGGGCAATGAAAAACTGTTTTTT
j_gene: TRBJ1-4
v_gene: TRBV27
d_gene: TRBD1
abundance: NA

CDR3aa: CASSPGQIKYQETQYF
CDR3nt: TGTGCCAGCTCACCGGGACAGATTAAGTACCAAGAGACCCAGTACTTC
j_gene: TRBJ2-5
v_gene: TRBV18
d_gene: TRBD1
abundance: NA

CDR3aa: CATSTGVGQPQHF
CDR3nt: TGTGCCACCTCGACAGGGGTCGGTCAGCCCCAGCATTTT
j_gene: TRBJ1-5
v_gene: TRBV6-4
d_gene: TRBD1
abundance: NA

CDR3aa: CASSPLRGGYEQFF
CDR3nt: TGTGCCAGCAGCCCCTTGCGAGGGGGCTATGAGCAGTTCTTC
j_gene: TRBJ2-1
v_gene: TRBV3-1/TRBV3-2
d_gene: TRBD1
abundance: once

CDR3aa: CASINRGHCIIPNSPLHF
CDR3nt: TGCGCCAGCATCAACAGGGGGCACTGTATAATCCCTAATTCACCCCTCCACTTT
j_gene: TRBJ1-6
v_gene: TRBV23-1
d_gene: TRBD1
abundance: NA

CDR3aa: CATSDATGTKYF
CDR3nt: TGTGCCACCAGTGATGCAACCGGGACAAAGTACTTC
j_gene: TRBJ2-7
v_gene: TRBV24-1
d_gene: NA
abundance: NA

CDR3aa: CASSPRAGGPNQPQHF
CDR3nt: TGTGCCAGCAGCCCACGCGCGGGGGGGCCGAATCAGCCCCAGCATTTT
j_gene: TRBJ1-5
v_gene: TRBV5-5
d_gene: NA
abundance: NA

CDR3aa: CASSTGYEQYF
CDR3nt: TGTGCCAGCAGCACGGGCTACGAGCAGTACTTC
j_gene: TRBJ2-7
v_gene: TRBV14
d_gene: NA
abundance: once

CDR3aa: CASSLAPSGQVTSYEQYF
CDR3nt: TGTGCCAGCAGCTTAGCCCCGTCGGGACAGGTAACTTCCTACGAGCAGTACTTC
j_gene: TRBJ2-7
v_gene: TRBV7-2
d_gene: TRBD1
abundance: NA

CDR3aa: CASSPGQARIGYGYTF
CDR3nt: TGCGCCAGCAGCCCGGGACAGGCCCGTATAGGCTATGGCTACACCTTC
j_gene: TRBJ1-2
v_gene: TRBV5-1
d_gene: TRBD1
abundance: NA

CDR3aa: CASSLVWGSPYEQYF
CDR3nt: TGTGCCAGCAGCTTAGTATGGGGCAGTCCCTACGAGCAGTACTTC
j_gene: TRBJ2-7
v_gene: TRBV7-2
d_gene: NA
abundance: few

CDR3aa: CASSLQGAEYNEQFF
CDR3nt: TGCGCCAGCAGCTTGCAGGGGGCCGAATACAATGAGCAGTTCTTC
j_gene: TRBJ2-1
v_gene: TRBV5-1
d_gene: TRBD1
abundance: NA

CDR3aa: CATSRTNQPQHF
CDR3nt: TGTGCCACCAGCAGAACAAATCAGCCCCAGCATTTT
j_gene: TRBJ1-5
v_gene: TRBV15
d_gene: NA
abundance: few

CDR3aa: CASSQVAGVFLETQYF
CDR3nt: TGTGCCAGCAGCCAGGTAGCGGGGGTTTTCTTAGAGACCCAGTACTTC
j_gene: TRBJ2-5
v_gene: TRBV7-9
d_gene: TRBD2
abundance: NA

CDR3aa: CASSPLESNQPQHF
CDR3nt: TGTGCCAGCAGTCCGTTGGAGAGCAATCAGCCCCAGCATTTT
j_gene: TRBJ1-5
v_gene: TRBV27
d_gene: NA
abundance: NA

CDR3aa: CASSLDRGPYGYTF
CDR3nt: TGTGCCAGCAGCTTGGACAGGGGGCCCTATGGCTACACCTTC
j_gene: TRBJ1-2
v_gene: TRBV6-1
d_gene: TRBD1
abundance: NA

CDR3aa: CASSPTLGGTVHF
CDR3nt: TGTGCCAGCAGCCCTACCCTAGGCGGGACTGTCCACTTT
j_gene: TRBJ1-6
v_gene: TRBV11-3
d_gene: NA
abundance: NA

CDR3aa: CASSQGEDTEAFF
CDR3nt: TGTGCCAGCAGCCAAGGAGAGGACACTGAAGCTTTCTTT
j_gene: TRBJ1-1
v_gene: TRBV2
d_gene: NA
abundance: NA

CDR3aa: CASSFTTDTGELFF
CDR3nt: TGTGCCAGCAGCTTCACGACAGACACCGGGGAGCTGTTTTTT
j_gene: TRBJ2-2
v_gene: TRBV7-9
d_gene: NA
abundance: NA

CDR3aa: CASSLSVLASYNEQFF
CDR3nt: TGTGCCAGCAGTTTATCTGTACTAGCCTCCTACAATGAGCAGTTCTTC
j_gene: TRBJ2-1
v_gene: TRBV27
d_gene: NA
abundance: many

CDR3aa: CASRGTGTSGNTIYF
CDR3nt: TGTGCCAGCAGGGGGACAGGTACCTCTGGAAACACCATATATTTT
j_gene: TRBJ1-3
v_gene: TRBV2
d_gene: TRBD1
abundance: NA

CDR3aa: CASSPRGGPTGELFF
CDR3nt: TGTGCCAGCAGCCCCCGGGGAGGACCCACCGGGGAGCTGTTTTTT
j_gene: TRBJ2-2
v_gene: TRBV7-8
d_gene: NA
abundance: NA

CDR3aa: CASSYSLAGASRVQFF
CDR3nt: TGTGCCAGCAGTTACTCGCTAGCGGGGGCGTCAAGGGTGCAGTTCTTC
j_gene: TRBJ2-1
v_gene: TRBV6-6
d_gene: TRBD2
abundance: NA

CDR3aa: CASSFGTGSSYEQYF
CDR3nt: TGTGCCAGCAGCTTTGGGACAGGGAGCTCCTACGAGCAGTACTTC
j_gene: TRBJ2-7
v_gene: TRBV7-6
d_gene: TRBD1
abundance: NA

CDR3aa: CASSPETGATGELFF
CDR3nt: TGCGCCAGCAGTCCAGAGACAGGCGCCACCGGGGAGCTGTTTTTT
j_gene: TRBJ2-2
v_gene: TRBV5-1
d_gene: NA
abundance: NA

CDR3aa: CASSYGGWNTEAFF
CDR3nt: TGTGCCAGCAGTTACGGGGGCTGGAACACTGAAGCTTTCTTT
j_gene: TRBJ1-1
v_gene: TRBV6-5
d_gene: NA
abundance: NA